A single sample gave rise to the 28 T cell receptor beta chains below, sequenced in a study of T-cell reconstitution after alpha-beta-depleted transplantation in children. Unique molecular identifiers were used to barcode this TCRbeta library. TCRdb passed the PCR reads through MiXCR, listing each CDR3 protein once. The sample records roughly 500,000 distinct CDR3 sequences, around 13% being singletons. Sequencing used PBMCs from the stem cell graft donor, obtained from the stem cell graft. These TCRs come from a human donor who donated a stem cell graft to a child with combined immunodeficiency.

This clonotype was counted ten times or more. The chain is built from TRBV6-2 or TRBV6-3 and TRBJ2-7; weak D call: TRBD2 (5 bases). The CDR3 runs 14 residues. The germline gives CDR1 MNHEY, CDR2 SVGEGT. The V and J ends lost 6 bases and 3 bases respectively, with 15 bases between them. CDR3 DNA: TGTGCCAGCAGACAACGGACTGCTCGCTACGAGCAGTACTTC. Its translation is CASRQRTARYEQYF.

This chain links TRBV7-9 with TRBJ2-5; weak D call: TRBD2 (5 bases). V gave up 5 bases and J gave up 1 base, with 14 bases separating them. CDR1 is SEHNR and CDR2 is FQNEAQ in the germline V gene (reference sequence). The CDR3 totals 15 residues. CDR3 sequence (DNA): TGTGCCAGCAGCCCAACCGGGGTTAGCCAAGAGACCCAGTACTTC. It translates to CASSPTGVSQETQYF.

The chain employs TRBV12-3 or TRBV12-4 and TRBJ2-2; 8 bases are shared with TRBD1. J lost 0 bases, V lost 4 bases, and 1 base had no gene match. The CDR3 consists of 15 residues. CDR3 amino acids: CASSSDRANTGELFF. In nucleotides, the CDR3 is TGTGCCAGCAGTTCGGACAGGGCGAACACCGGGGAGCTGTTTTTT.

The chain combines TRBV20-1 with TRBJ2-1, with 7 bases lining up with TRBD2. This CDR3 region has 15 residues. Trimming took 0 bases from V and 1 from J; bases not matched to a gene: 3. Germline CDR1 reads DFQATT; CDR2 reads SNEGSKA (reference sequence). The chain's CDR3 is CSAREAGLSYNEQFF. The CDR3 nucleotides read TGCAGTGCTAGAGAAGCGGGACTATCCTACAATGAGCAGTTCTTC.

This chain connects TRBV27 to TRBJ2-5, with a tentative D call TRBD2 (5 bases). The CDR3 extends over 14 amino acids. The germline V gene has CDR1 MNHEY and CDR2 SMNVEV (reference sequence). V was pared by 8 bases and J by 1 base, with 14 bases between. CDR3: CASPEQRSQETQYF. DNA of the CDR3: TGTGCCAGCCCGGAGCAGCGGAGCCAAGAGACCCAGTACTTC.

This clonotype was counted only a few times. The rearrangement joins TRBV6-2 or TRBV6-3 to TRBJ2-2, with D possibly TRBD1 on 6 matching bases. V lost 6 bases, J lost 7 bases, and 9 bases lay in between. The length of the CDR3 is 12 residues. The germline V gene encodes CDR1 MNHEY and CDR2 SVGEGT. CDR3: CASRQGVGELFF. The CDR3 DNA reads TGTGCCAGCAGACAGGGTGTCGGGGAGCTGTTTTTT.

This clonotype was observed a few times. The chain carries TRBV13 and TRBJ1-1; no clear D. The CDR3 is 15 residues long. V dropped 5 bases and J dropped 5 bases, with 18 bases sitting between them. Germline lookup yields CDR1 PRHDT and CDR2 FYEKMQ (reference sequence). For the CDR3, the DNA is TGTGCCAGCAGCATCGGCATGGGATTGGTAACTGAAGCTTTCTTT. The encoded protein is CASSIGMGLVTEAFF.

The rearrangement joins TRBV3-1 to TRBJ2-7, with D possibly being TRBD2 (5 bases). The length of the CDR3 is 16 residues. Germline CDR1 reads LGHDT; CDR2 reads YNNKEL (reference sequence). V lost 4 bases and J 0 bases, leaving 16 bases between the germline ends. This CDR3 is CASSRGGGRSSYEQYF. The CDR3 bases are TGTGCCAGCAGCCGCGGAGGTGGTCGGAGCTCCTACGAGCAGTACTTC.

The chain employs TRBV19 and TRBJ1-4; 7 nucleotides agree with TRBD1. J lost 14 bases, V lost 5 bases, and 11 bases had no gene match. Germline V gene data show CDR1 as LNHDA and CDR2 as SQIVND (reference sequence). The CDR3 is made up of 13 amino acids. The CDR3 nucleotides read TGTGCCAGTAGTGTACAGGGGCTGGCTTGGCTGTTTTTT. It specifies CASSVQGLAWLFF.

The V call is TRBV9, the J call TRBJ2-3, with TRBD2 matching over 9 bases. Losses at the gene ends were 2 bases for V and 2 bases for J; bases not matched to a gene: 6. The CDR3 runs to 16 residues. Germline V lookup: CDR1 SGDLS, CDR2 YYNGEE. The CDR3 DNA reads TGTGCCAGCAGCGTTTTAACTAGCGGGCCCACAGATACGCAGTATTTT. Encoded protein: CASSVLTSGPTDTQYF.

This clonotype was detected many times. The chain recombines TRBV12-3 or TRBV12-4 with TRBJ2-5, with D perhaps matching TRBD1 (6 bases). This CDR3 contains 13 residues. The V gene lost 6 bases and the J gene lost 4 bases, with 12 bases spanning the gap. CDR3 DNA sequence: TGTGCCAGCAGACAGGGCTTAGTAGAGACCCAGTACTTC. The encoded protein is CASRQGLVETQYF.

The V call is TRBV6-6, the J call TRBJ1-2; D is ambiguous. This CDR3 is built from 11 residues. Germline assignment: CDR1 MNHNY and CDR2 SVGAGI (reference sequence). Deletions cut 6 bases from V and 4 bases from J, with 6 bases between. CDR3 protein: CASRDGYGYTF. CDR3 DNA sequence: TGTGCCAGCAGAGACGGCTATGGCTACACCTTC.

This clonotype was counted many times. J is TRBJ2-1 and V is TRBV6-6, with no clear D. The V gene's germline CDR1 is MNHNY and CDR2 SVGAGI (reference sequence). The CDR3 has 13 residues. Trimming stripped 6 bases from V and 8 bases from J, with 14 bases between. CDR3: CASSHGEDHEQFF. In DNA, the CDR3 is TGTGCCAGCAGCCACGGAGAAGACCATGAGCAGTTCTTC.

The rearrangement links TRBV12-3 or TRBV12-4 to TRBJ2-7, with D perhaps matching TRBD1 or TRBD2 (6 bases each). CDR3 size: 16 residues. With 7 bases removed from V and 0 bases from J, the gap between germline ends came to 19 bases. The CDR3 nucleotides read TGTGCCAGCACCTTTGGACAGACCGGGGGCTCCTACGAGCAGTACTTC. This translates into CASTFGQTGGSYEQYF.

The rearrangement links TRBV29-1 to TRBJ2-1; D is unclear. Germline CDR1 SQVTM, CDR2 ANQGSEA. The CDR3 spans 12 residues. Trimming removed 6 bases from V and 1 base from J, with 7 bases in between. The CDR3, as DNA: TGCAGCGTCGTTGAGTCCTACAATGAGCAGTTCTTC. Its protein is CSVVESYNEQFF.

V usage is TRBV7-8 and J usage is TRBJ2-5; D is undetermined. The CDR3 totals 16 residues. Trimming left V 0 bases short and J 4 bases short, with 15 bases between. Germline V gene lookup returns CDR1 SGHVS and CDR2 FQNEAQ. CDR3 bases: TGTGCCAGCAGCTTAGCGCGTTTTGCAAGAGGAGAGACCCAGTACTTC. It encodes CASSLARFARGETQYF.

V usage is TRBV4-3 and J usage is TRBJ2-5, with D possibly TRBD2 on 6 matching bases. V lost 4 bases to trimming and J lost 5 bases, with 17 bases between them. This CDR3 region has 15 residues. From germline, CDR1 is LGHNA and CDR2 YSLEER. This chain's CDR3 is CASSPSPGRGETQYF. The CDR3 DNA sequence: TGCGCCAGCAGCCCGTCGCCAGGACGGGGGGAGACCCAGTACTTC.

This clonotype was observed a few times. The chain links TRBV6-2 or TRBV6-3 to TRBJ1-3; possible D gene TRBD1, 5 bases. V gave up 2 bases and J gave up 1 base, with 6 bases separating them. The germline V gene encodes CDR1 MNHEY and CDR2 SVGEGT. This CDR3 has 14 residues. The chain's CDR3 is CASSYQGSGNTIYF. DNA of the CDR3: TGTGCCAGCAGTTACCAGGGATCTGGAAACACCATATATTTT.

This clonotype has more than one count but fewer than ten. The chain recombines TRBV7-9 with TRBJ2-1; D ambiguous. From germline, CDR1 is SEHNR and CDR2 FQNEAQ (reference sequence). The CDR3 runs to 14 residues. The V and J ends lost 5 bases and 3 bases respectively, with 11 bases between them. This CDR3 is CASSPRAYYNEQFF. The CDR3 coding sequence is TGTGCCAGCAGCCCACGGGCGTACTACAATGAGCAGTTCTTC.

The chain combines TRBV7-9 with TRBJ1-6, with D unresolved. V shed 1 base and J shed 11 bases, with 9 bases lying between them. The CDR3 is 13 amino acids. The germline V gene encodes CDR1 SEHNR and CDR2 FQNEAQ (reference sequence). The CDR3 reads CASSLEVEPPLHF. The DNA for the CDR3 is TGTGCCAGCAGCTTAGAGGTGGAACCACCCCTCCACTTT.

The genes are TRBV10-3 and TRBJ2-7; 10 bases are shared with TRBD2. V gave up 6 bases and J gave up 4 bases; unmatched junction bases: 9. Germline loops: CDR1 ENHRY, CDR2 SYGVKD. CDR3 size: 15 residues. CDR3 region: CAIRDASGSFYEQYF. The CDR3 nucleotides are TGTGCCATCAGGGACGCTAGCGGGAGCTTTTACGAGCAGTACTTC.

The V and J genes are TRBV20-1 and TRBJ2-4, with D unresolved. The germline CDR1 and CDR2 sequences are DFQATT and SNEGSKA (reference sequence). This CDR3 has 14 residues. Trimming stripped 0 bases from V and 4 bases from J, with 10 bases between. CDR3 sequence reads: CSAREVGIKNIQYF. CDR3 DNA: TGCAGTGCTAGAGAGGTGGGGATTAAAAACATTCAGTACTTC.

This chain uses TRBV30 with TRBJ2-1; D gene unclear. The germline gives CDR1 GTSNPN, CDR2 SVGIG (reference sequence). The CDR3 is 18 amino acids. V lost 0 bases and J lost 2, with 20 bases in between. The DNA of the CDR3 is TGTGCCTGGAGTGTAGGGTTCACGACATCCGTTGCCTACAATGAGCAGTTCTTC. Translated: CAWSVGFTTSVAYNEQFF. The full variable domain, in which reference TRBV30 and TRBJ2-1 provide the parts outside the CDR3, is SQTIHQWPATLVQPVGSPLSLECTVEGTSNPNLYWYRQAAGRGLQLLFYSVGIGQISSEVPQNLSASRPQDRQFILSSKKLLLSDSGFYLCAWSVGFTTSVAYNEQFFGPGTRLTVL.

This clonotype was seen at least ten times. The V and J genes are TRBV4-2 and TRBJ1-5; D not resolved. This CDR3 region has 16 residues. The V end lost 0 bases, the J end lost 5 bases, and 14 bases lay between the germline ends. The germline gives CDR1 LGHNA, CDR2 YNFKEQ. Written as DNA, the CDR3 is TGTGCCAGCAGCCAAGATTTTGTAGTTTCTGATCAGCCCCAGCATTTT. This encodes CASSQDFVVSDQPQHF.

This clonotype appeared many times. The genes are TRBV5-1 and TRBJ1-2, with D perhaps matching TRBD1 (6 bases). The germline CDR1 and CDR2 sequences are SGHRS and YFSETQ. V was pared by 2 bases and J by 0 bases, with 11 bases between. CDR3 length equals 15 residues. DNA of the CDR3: TGCGCCAGCAGCTTCGCGACAGGAGCTAACTATGGCTACACCTTC. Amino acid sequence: CASSFATGANYGYTF.

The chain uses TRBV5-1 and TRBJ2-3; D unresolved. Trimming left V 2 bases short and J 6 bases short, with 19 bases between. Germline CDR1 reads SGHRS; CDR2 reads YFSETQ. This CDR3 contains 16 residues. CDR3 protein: CASSFDPALLADTQYF. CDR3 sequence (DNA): TGCGCCAGCAGCTTTGACCCTGCCCTCTTGGCGGATACGCAGTATTTT. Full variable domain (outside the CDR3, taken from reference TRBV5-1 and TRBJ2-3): KAGVTQTPRYLIKTRGQQVTLSCSPISGHRSVSWYQQTPGQGLQFLFEYFSETQRNKGNFPGRFSGRQFSNSRSEMNVSTLELGDSALYLCASSFDPALLADTQYFGPGTRLTVL.

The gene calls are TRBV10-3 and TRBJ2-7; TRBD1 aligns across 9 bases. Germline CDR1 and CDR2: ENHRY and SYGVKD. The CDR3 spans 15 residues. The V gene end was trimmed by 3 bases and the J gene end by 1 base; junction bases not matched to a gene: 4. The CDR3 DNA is TGTGCCATCAGTGAAAGAGACAGGGGGTCCTACGAGCAGTACTTC. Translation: CAISERDRGSYEQYF.

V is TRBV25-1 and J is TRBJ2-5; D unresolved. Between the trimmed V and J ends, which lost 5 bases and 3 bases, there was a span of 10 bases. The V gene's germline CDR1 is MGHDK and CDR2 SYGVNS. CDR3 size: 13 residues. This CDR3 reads CASSKTAKETQYF. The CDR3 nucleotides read TGTGCCAGCAGTAAAACAGCAAAAGAGACCCAGTACTTC.